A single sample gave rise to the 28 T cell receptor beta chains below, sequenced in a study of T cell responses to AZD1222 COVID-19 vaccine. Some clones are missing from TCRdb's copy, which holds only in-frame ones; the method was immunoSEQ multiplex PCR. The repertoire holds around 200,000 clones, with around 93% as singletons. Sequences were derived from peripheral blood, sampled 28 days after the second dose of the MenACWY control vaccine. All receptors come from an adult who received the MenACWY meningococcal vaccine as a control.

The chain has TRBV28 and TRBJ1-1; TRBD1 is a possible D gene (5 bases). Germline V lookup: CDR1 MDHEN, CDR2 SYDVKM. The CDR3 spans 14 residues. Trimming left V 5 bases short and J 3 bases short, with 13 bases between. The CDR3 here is CASSGAARYTEAFF. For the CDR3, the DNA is TGTGCCAGCAGTGGGGCAGCGAGGTACACTGAAGCTTTCTTT.

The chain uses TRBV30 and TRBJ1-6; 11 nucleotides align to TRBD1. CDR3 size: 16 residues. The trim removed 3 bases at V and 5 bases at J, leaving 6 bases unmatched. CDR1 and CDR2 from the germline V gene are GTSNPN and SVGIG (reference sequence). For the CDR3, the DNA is TGTGCCTGGAGGGCAACGGGACAGGGGGATAATTCACCCCTCCACTTT. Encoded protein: CAWRATGQGDNSPLHF.

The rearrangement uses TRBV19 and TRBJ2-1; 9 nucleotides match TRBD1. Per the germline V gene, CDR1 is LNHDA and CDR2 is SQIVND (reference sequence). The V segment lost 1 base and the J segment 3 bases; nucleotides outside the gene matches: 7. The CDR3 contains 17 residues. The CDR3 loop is CASSIGGGQGNYNEQFF. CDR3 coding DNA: TGTGCCAGTAGTATAGGTGGGGGACAGGGCAACTACAATGAGCAGTTCTTC. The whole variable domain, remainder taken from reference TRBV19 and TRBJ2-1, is DGGITQSPKYLFRKEGQNVTLSCEQNLNHDAMYWYRQDPGQGLRLIYYSQIVNDFQKGDIAEGYSVSREKKESFPLTVTSAQKNPTAFYLCASSIGGGQGNYNEQFFGPGTRLTVL.

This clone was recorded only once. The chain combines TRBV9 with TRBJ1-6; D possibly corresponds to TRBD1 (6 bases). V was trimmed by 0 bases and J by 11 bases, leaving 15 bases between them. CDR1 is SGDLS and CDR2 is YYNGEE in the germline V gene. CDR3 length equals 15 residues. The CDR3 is CASSVGQGMQAPLHF. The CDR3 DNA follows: TGTGCCAGCAGCGTAGGCCAGGGGATGCAGGCACCCCTCCACTTT.

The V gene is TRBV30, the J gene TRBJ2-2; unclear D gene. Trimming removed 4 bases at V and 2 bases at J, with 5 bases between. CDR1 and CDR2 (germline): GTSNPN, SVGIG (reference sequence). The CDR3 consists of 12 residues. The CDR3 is CAWTVNTGELFF. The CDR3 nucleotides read TGTGCCTGGACAGTTAACACCGGGGAGCTGTTTTTT.

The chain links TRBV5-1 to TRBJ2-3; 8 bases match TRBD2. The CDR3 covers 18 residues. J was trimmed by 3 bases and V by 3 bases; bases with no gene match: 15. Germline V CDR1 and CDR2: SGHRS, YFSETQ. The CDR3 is CASSSGRGGDLRTDTQYF. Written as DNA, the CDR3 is TGCGCCAGCAGCTCCGGACGGGGGGGCGATTTGAGAACAGATACGCAGTATTTT.

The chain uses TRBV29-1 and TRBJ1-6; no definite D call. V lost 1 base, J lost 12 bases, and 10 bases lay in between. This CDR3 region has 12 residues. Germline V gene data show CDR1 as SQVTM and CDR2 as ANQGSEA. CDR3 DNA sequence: TGCAGCGTTGAAGTAACCGGTAAACCCCTCCACTTT. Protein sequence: CSVEVTGKPLHF.

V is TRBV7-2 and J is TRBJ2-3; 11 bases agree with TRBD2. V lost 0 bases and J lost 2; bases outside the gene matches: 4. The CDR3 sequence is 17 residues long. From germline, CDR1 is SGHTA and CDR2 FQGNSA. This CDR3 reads CASSLASGGAITDTQYF. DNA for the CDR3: TGTGCCAGCAGCTTAGCTAGCGGGGGGGCGATCACAGATACGCAGTATTTT.

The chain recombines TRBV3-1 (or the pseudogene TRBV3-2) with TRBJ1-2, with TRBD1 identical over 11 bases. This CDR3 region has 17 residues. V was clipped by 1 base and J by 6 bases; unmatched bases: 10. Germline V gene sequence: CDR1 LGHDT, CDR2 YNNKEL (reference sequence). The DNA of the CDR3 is TGTGCCAGCAGCCAAGTCCGGACAGGGGGCAGGATGGATGGCTACACCTTC. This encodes CASSQVRTGGRMDGYTF.

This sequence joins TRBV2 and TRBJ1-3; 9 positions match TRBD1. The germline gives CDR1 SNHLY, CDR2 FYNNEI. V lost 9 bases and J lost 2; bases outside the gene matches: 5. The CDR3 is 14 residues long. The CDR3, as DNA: TGTGCCAGAGACAGGGGGTTAGCTGGAAACACCATATATTTT. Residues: CARDRGLAGNTIYF.

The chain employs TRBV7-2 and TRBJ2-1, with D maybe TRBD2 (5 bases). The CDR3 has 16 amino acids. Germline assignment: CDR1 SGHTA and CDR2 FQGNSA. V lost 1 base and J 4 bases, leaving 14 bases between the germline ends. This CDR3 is CASSLVGVGIYNEQFF. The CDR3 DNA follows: TGTGCCAGCAGCTTAGTCGGAGTCGGGATTTACAATGAGCAGTTCTTC.

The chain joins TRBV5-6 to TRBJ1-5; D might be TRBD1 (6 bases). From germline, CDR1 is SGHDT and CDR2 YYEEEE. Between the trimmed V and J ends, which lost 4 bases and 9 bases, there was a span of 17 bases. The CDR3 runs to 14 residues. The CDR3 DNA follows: TGTGCCAGCAGCCCTGCGGGGGGCGATCGGCCCCAGCATTTT. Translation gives CASSPAGGDRPQHF.

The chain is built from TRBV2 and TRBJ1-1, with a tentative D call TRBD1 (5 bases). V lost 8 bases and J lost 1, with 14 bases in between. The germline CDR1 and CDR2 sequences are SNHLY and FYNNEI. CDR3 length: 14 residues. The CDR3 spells CASRVSGTNTEAFF. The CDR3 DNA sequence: TGTGCCAGCCGAGTTTCGGGGACGAACACTGAAGCTTTCTTT. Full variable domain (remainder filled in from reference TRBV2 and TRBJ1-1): EPEVTQTPSHQVTQMGQEVILRCVPISNHLYFYWYRQILGQKVEFLVSFYNNEISEKSEIFDDQFSVERPDGSNFTLKIRSTKLEDSAMYFCASRVSGTNTEAFFGQGTRLTVV.

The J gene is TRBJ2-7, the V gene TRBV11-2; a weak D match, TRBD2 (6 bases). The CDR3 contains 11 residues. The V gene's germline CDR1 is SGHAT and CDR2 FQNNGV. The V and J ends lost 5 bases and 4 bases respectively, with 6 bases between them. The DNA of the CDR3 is TGTGCCAGCAGCCGGGGGTACGAGCAGTACTTC. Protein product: CASSRGYEQYF.

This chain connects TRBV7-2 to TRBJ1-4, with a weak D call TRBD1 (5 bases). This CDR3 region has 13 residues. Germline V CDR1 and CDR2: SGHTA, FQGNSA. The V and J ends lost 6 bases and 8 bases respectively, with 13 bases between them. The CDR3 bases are TGTGCCAGCAGATTGGGGGGAAGAGAAAAACTGTTTTTT. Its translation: CASRLGGREKLFF.

The CDR3 sequence: CASTSSRTGSKAFF. For the CDR3, the DNA is TGTGCCAGCACCTCGAGCCGCACAGGGTCAAAAGCTTTCTTT. The chain couples TRBV3-1 (or the pseudogene TRBV3-2) to TRBJ1-1, with TRBD1 as a possible D gene (6 bases). The CDR3 is made up of 14 amino acids. Trimming removed 7 bases from V and 9 bases from J, with 21 bases in between. Germline V gene lookup returns CDR1 LGHDT and CDR2 YNNKEL (reference sequence).

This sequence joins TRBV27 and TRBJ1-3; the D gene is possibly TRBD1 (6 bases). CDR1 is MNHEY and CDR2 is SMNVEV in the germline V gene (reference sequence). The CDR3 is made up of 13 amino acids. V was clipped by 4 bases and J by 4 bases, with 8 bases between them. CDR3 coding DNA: TGTGCCAGCAGTTATGGACAGGGAAACACCATATATTTT. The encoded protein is CASSYGQGNTIYF.

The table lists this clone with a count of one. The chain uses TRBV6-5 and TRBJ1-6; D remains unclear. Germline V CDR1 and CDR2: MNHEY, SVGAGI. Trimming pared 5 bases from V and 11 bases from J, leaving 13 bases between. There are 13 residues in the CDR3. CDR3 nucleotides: TGTGCCAGCAGTCGCACGTCCTTTACACCCCTCCACTTT. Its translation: CASSRTSFTPLHF.

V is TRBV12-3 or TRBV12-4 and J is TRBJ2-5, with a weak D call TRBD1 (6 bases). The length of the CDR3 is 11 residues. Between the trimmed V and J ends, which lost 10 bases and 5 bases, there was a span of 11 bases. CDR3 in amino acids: CATGHTETQYF. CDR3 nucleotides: TGTGCCACGGGACACACGGAGACCCAGTACTTC.

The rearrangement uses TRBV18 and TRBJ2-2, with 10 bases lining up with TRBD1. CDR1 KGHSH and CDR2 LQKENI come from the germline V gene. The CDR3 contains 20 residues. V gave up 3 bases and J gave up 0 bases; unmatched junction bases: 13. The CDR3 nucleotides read TGTGCCAGCTCACCTCTTAGGACAGGGGGACCTACCCCGAACACCGGGGAGCTGTTTTTT. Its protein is CASSPLRTGGPTPNTGELFF.

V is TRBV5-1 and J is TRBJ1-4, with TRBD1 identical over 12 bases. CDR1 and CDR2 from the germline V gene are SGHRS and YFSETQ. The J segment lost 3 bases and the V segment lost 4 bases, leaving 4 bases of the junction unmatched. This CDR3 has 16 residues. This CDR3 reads CASSRDRGPANEKLFF. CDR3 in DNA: TGCGCCAGCAGCCGGGACAGGGGGCCGGCTAATGAAAAACTGTTTTTT.

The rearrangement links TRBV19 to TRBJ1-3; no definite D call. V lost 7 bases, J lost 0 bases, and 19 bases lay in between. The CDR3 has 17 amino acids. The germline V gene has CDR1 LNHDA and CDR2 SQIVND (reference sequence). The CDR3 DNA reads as TGTGCCAGTAACACCTTCGGGTCGCCCAGCTCTGGAAACACCATATATTTT. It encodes CASNTFGSPSSGNTIYF.

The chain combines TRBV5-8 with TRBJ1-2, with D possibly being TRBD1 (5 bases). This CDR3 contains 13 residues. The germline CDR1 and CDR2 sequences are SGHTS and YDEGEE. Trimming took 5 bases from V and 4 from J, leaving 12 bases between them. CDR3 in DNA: TGTGCCAGCAGTTTGAGGGGTACCTATGGCTACACCTTC. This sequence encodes CASSLRGTYGYTF.

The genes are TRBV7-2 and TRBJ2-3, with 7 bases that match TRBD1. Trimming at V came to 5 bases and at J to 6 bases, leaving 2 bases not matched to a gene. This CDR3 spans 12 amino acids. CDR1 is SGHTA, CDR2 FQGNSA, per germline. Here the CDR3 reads CASSAQGDTQYF. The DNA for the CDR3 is TGTGCCAGCAGCGCACAGGGGGATACGCAGTATTTT.

CDR3 sequence (DNA): TGCGCCAGCAGCTTCAAGGGGACTAGCGGGGGCCGGTCCTACAATGAGCAGTTCTTC. It translates to CASSFKGTSGGRSYNEQFF. The V and J genes are TRBV5-1 and TRBJ2-1; TRBD2 matches at 14 bases. Trimming took 2 bases from V and 1 from J; bases not matched to a gene: 8. CDR3 length: 19 amino acids. Germline loops: CDR1 SGHRS, CDR2 YFSETQ.

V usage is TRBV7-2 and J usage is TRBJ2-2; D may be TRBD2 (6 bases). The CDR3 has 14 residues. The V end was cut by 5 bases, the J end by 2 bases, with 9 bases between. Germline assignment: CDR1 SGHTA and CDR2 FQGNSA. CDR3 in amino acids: CASSGGTNTGELFF. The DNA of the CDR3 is TGTGCCAGCAGCGGCGGGACTAACACCGGGGAGCTGTTTTTT.

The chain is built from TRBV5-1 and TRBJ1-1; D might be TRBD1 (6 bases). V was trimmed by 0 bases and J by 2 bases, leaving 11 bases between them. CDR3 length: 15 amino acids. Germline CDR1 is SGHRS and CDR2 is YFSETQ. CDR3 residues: CASSLARTANTEAFF. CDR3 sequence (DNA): TGCGCCAGCAGCTTGGCACGGACAGCTAACACTGAAGCTTTCTTT.

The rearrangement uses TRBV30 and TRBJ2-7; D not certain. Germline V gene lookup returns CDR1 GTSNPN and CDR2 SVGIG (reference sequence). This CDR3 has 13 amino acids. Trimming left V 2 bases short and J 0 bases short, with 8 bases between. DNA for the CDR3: TGTGCCTGGAGTCGGCAGCCCTCCTACGAGCAGTACTTC. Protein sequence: CAWSRQPSYEQYF.